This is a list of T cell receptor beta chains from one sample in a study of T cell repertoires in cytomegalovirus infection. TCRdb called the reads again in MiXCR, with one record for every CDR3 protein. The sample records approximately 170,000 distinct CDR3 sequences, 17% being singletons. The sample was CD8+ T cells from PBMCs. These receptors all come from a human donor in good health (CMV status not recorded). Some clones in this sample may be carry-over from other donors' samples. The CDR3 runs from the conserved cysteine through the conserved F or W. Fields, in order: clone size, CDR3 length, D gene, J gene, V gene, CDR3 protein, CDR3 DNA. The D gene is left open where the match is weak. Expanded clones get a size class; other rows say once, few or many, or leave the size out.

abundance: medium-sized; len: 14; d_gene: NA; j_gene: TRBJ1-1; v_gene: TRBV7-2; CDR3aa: CASSFGRGNTEAFF; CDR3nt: TGTGCCAGCAGCTTTGGCAGGGGGAACACTGAAGCTTTCTTT
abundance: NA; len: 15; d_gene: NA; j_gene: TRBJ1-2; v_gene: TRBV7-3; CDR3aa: CASSSPGTEDYGYTF; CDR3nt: TGTGCCAGCAGCTCCCCAGGTACCGAAGACTATGGCTACACCTTC
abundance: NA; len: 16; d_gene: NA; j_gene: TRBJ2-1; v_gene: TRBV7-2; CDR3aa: CASSSSRPYTYGEQFF; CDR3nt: TGTGCCAGCAGCTCCTCCCGACCATACACCTACGGTGAGCAGTTCTTC
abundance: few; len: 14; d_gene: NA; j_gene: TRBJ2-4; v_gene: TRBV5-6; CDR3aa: CASSPDPKENIQYF; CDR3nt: TGTGCCAGCAGCCCGGACCCCAAAGAGAACATTCAGTACTTC
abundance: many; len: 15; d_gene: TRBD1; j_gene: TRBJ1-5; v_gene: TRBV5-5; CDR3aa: CASSSRGQSNQPQHF; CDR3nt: TGTGCCAGCAGCTCCCGGGGACAGAGTAATCAGCCCCAGCATTTT
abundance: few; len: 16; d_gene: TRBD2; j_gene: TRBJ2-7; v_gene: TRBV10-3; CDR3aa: CAISESTSGYSYEQYF; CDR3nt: TGTGCCATCAGTGAATCGACTAGCGGATACTCCTACGAGCAGTACTTC
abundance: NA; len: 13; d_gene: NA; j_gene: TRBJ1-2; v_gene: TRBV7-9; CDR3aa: CASKTNPATGDTF; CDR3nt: TGTGCCAGCAAAACTAACCCGGCAACGGGGGACACCTTC
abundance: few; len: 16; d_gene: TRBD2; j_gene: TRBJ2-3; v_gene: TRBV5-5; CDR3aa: CASSWKLREIADTQYF; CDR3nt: TGTGCCAGCAGCTGGAAACTGCGGGAGATTGCAGATACGCAGTATTTT
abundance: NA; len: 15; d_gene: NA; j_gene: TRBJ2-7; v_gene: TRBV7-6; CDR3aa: CASSPGDSLSYEQYF; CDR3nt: TGTGCCAGCAGCCCGGGGGACTCCCTATCCTACGAGCAGTACTTC
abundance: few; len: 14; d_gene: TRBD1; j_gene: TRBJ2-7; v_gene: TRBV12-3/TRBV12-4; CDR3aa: CASSSGTVSYEQYF; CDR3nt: TGTGCCAGCAGTTCCGGGACAGTCTCCTACGAGCAGTACTTC
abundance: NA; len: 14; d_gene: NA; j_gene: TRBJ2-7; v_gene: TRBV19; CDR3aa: CASSMRANLDEQYF; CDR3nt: TGTGCCAGTAGTATGAGGGCCAACTTGGATGAGCAGTACTTC
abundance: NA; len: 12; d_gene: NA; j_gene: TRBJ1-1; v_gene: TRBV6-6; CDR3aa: CASTPSNTEAFF; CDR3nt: TGTGCCAGCACCCCTTCGAACACTGAAGCTTTCTTT
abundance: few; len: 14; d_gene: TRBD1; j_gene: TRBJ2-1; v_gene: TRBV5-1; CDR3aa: CASTYRGPYNEQFF; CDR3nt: TGCGCCAGCACCTACAGGGGGCCCTACAATGAGCAGTTCTTC
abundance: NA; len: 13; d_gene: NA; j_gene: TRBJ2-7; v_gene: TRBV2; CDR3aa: CATLRGLPAEQYF; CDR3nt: TGTGCCACCCTAAGGGGACTGCCGGCCGAGCAGTACTTC
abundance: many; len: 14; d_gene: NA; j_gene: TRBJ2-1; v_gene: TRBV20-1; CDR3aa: CSAREPSSHNEQFF; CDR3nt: TGCAGTGCTAGAGAGCCTAGTAGCCACAATGAGCAGTTCTTC
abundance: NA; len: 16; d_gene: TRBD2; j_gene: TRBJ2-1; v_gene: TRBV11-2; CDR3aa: CASSLRLAGEGDEQFF; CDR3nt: TGTGCCAGCAGCTTAAGGCTAGCGGGAGAAGGAGATGAGCAGTTCTTC
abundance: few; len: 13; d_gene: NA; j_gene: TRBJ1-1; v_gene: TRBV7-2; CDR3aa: CASSLNANTEAFF; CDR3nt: TGTGCCAGCAGCTTAAACGCGAACACTGAAGCTTTCTTT
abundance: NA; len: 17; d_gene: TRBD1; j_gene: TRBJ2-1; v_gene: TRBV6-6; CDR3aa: CASSIDPRQGRWNEQFF; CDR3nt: TGTGCCAGCAGTATAGACCCTAGACAGGGGCGGTGGAATGAGCAGTTCTTC
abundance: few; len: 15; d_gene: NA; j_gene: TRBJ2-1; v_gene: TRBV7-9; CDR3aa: CASSWSPSVYNEQFF; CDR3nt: TGTGCCAGCAGCTGGAGCCCTAGCGTATACAATGAGCAGTTCTTC
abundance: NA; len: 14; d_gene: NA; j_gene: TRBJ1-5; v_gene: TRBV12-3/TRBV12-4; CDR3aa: CASSLVQSNQPQHF; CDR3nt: TGTGCCAGCAGTTTAGTACAGAGCAATCAGCCCCAGCATTTT
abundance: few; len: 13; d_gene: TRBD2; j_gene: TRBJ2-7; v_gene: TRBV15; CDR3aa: CATSRSGSIEQYF; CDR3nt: TGTGCCACCAGCCGTAGCGGGAGTATCGAGCAGTACTTC
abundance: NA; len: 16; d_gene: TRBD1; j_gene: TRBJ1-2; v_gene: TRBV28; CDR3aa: CASSPLPGGGHGGYTF; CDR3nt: TGTGCCAGCAGTCCCCTCCCGGGAGGGGGCCATGGAGGCTACACCTTC
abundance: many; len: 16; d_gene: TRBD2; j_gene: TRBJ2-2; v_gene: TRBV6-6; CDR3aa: CASSYSLAGREAELFF; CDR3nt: TGTGCCAGCAGTTACTCGTTAGCGGGGAGGGAAGCGGAGCTGTTTTTT
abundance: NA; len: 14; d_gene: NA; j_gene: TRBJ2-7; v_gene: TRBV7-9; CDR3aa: CASSRYGGLDEQYF; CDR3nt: TGTGCCAGCAGCCGCTACGGGGGATTGGACGAGCAGTACTTC
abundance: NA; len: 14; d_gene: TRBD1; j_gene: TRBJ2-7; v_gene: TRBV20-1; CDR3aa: CSARALAGGYEQYF; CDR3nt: TGCAGTGCTAGAGCACTCGCAGGGGGTTACGAGCAGTACTTC
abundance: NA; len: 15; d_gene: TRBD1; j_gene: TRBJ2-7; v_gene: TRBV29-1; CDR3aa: CSVEDRDRGMNEQYF; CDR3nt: TGCAGCGTTGAAGACCGGGACAGGGGAATGAACGAGCAGTACTTC
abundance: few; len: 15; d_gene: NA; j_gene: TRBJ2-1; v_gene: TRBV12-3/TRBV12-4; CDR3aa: CASSGGRTPYNEQFF; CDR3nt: TGTGCCAGCAGTGGGGGAAGGACTCCCTACAATGAGCAGTTCTTC
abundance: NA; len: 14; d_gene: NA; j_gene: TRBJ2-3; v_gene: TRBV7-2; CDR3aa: CASTPGGGTDTQYF; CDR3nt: TGTGCCAGCACGCCTGGAGGCGGGACAGATACGCAGTATTTT
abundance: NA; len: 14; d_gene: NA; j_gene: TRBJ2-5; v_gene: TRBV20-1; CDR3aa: CSARDNPRSETQYF; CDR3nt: TGCAGTGCTAGAGATAATCCTAGAAGCGAGACCCAGTACTTC
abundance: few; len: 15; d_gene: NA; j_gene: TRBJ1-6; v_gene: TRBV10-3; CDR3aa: CAISAEGSSNSPLHF; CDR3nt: TGTGCCATCAGTGCGGAGGGATCGAGTAATTCACCCCTCCACTTT
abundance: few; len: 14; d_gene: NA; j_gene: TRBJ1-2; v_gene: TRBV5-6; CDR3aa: CASSSSPGGDGYTF; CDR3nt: TGTGCCAGCAGTTCATCCCCCGGGGGTGATGGCTACACCTTC
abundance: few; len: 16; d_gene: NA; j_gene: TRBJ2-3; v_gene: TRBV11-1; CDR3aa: CASSSPEGTPGDTQYF; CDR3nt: TGTGCCAGCAGCTCCCCCGAGGGGACGCCGGGGGATACGCAGTATTTT
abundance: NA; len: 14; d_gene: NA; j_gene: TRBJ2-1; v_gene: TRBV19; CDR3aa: CASSMVLGYNEQFF; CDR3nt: TGTGCCAGTAGTATGGTTCTGGGGTACAATGAGCAGTTCTTC
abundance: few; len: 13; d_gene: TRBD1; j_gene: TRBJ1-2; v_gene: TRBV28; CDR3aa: CASRAGGDYGYTF; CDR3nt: TGTGCCAGCAGAGCAGGGGGCGACTATGGCTACACCTTC
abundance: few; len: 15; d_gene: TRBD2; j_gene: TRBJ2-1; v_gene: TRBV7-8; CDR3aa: CASSLERGTYNEQFF; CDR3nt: TGTGCCAGCAGCTTAGAGCGGGGAACCTACAATGAGCAGTTCTTC
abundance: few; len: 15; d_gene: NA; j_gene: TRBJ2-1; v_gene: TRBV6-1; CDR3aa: CASSSRQGGSNEQFF; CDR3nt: TGTGCCAGCAGCTCTCGACAGGGAGGATCCAATGAGCAGTTCTTC
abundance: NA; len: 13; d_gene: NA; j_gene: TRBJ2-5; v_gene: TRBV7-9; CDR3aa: CASSLALLETQYF; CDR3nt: TGTGCCAGCAGCTTAGCGCTTTTGGAGACCCAGTACTTC
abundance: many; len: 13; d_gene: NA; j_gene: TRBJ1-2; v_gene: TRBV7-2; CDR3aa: CASSFDVGYGYTF; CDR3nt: TGTGCCAGCAGCTTCGACGTAGGGTATGGCTACACCTTC
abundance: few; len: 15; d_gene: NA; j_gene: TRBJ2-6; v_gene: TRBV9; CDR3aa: CASSETGGGANVLTF; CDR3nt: TGTGCCAGCAGCGAAACAGGCGGTGGGGCCAACGTCCTGACTTTC
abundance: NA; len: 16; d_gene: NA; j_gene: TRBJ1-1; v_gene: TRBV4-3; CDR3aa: CASSQDYASLGTEAFF; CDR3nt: TGCGCCAGCAGCCAAGATTACGCTAGCCTAGGCACTGAAGCTTTCTTT
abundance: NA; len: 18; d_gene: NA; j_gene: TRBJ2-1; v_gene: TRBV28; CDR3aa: CASSLLPRRGRDHGEQFF; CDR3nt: TGTGCCAGCAGTTTACTCCCTCGCAGGGGCAGAGATCATGGTGAGCAGTTCTTC
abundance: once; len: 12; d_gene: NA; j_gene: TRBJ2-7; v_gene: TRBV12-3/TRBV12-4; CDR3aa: CASSPHRYEQYF; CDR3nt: TGTGCCAGCAGTCCTCATCGATACGAGCAGTACTTC
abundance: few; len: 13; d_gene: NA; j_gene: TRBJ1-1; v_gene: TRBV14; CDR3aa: CASSPIGTPEAFF; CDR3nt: TGTGCCAGCAGCCCTATTGGAACGCCTGAAGCTTTCTTT
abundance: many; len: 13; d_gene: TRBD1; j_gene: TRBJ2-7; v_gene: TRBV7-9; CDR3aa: CASSLIGTVEQYF; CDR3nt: TGTGCCAGCAGCCTAATCGGGACAGTCGAGCAGTACTTC
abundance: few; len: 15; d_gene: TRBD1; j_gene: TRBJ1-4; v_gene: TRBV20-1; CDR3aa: CSAWDRGRVNEKLFF; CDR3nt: TGCAGTGCTTGGGACAGGGGGCGCGTTAATGAAAAACTGTTTTTT
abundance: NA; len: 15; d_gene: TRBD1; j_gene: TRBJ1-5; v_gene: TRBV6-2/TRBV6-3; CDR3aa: CASSSSRDRSQPQHF; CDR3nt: TGTGCCAGCAGTTCCTCCCGGGACAGGTCTCAGCCCCAGCATTTT
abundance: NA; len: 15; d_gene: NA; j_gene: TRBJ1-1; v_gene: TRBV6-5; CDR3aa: CASSYSIGEGTEAFF; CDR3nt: TGTGCCAGCAGTTACTCGATCGGGGAGGGCACTGAAGCTTTCTTT
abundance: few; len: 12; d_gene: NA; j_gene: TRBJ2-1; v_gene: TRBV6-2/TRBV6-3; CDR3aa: CASTSERDEQFF; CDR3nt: TGTGCCAGCACTTCCGAGCGGGATGAGCAGTTCTTC
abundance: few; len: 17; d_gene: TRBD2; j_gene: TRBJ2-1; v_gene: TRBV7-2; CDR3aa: CASSFRLAGILGNEQFF; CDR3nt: TGTGCCAGCAGCTTTCGACTAGCGGGGATACTTGGCAATGAGCAGTTCTTC
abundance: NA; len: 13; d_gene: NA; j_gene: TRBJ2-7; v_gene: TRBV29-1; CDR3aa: CSVEETGGYEQYF; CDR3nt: TGCAGCGTTGAAGAGACTGGGGGCTACGAGCAGTACTTC
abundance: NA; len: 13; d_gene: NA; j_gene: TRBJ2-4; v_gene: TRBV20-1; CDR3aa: CSATGSSKNIQYF; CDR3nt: TGCAGTGCTACAGGGTCGTCCAAAAACATTCAGTACTTC